This is a list of T cell receptor beta chains from one sample in a study of T cells in Graves' hyperthyroidism and ophthalmopathy. TCRdb reanalysed the multiplex PCR reads using MiXCR and keeps one entry per CDR3 protein. The repertoire consists of fewer than 350,000 distinct CDR3 sequences, with roughly 18% occurring once and the leading ten covering about 53%. Specimen: blood. These receptors were taken from a woman aged 50 to 60 with Graves' hyperthyroidism. CDR3s include the opening cysteine and the closing phenylalanine or tryptophan. A D gene is named only where the DNA matches it firmly. A clone size is listed for some rows: how often the clone was seen (once, few, many), or a class if it is expanded.

d_call: TRBD1; v_call: TRBV28; j_call: TRBJ2-1; clone_size: many; cdr3_nt: TGTGCCAGCAGTCCTGGGACAGGGAGTGAATACGAGCAGTTCTTC; cdr3_aa: CASSPGTGSEYEQFF
d_call: -; v_call: TRBV28; j_call: TRBJ2-1; clone_size: many; cdr3_nt: TGTGCCAGCAGTGAGGGGTGGCCCTACAATGAGCAGTTCTTC; cdr3_aa: CASSEGWPYNEQFF
d_call: -; v_call: TRBV18; j_call: TRBJ2-3; clone_size: -; cdr3_nt: TGTGCCAGCTCACCAAGTTTTAACACAGATACGCAGTATTTT; cdr3_aa: CASSPSFNTDTQYF
d_call: -; v_call: TRBV12-3/TRBV12-4; j_call: TRBJ1-1; clone_size: many; cdr3_nt: TGTGCCAGCAGTTTAGGGACGGGGAGGGGAGCTTTCTTT; cdr3_aa: CASSLGTGRGAFF
d_call: -; v_call: TRBV20-1; j_call: TRBJ1-4; clone_size: few; cdr3_nt: TGCAGTGCTAGAGATATAGGACGACAGAATAATGAAAAACTGTTTTTT; cdr3_aa: CSARDIGRQNNEKLFF
d_call: TRBD2; v_call: TRBV20-1; j_call: TRBJ2-1; clone_size: -; cdr3_nt: TGCAGTGCTGGGAGCGGGGTAAGGAACAATGAGCAGTTCTTC; cdr3_aa: CSAGSGVRNNEQFF
d_call: TRBD2; v_call: TRBV27; j_call: TRBJ2-7; clone_size: -; cdr3_nt: TGTGCCAGCAGTTTAGGGACTAGCGGAACCTACGAGCAGTACTTC; cdr3_aa: CASSLGTSGTYEQYF
d_call: TRBD2; v_call: TRBV11-2; j_call: TRBJ2-3; clone_size: many; cdr3_nt: TGTGCCAGCAGATGGACTAGCGGCACAGATACGCAGTATTTT; cdr3_aa: CASRWTSGTDTQYF
d_call: TRBD1; v_call: TRBV7-2; j_call: TRBJ2-3; clone_size: many; cdr3_nt: TGTGCCAGCAGCTTAGGGTACGCAGGGGGCCTCACAGATACGCAGTATTTT; cdr3_aa: CASSLGYAGGLTDTQYF
d_call: -; v_call: TRBV11-2; j_call: TRBJ1-3; clone_size: few; cdr3_nt: TGTGCCAGCAGTCTAGTGCCACCTGGAAACACCATATATTTT; cdr3_aa: CASSLVPPGNTIYF
d_call: TRBD1; v_call: TRBV4-2; j_call: TRBJ1-2; clone_size: few; cdr3_nt: TGTGCCAGCAGCCAAGATGATAGGGGGCGCGCCGGCTACACCTTC; cdr3_aa: CASSQDDRGRAGYTF
d_call: -; v_call: TRBV20-1; j_call: TRBJ2-1; clone_size: many; cdr3_nt: TGCAGTGCTAGAGATTGGAGGGAGGCTCCCAACAATGAGCAGTTCTTC; cdr3_aa: CSARDWREAPNNEQFF
d_call: TRBD2; v_call: TRBV4-2; j_call: TRBJ2-3; clone_size: few; cdr3_nt: TGTGCCAGCAGGGGGACTAGCGGAACAGATACGCAGTATTTT; cdr3_aa: CASRGTSGTDTQYF
d_call: -; v_call: TRBV4-1; j_call: TRBJ2-7; clone_size: many; cdr3_nt: TGCGCCAGCAGCCCAACCCAGGGCCGAACCTACGAGCAGTACTTC; cdr3_aa: CASSPTQGRTYEQYF
d_call: -; v_call: TRBV15; j_call: TRBJ1-2; clone_size: few; cdr3_nt: TGTGCCACCAGCAGGGCGGGGGCTGGGGTTAGTGGCTACACCTTC; cdr3_aa: CATSRAGAGVSGYTF
d_call: TRBD1; v_call: TRBV7-9; j_call: TRBJ1-4; clone_size: many; cdr3_nt: TGTGCCAGCAGCGCAGGGACAGCTGAAAAACTGTTTTTT; cdr3_aa: CASSAGTAEKLFF
d_call: -; v_call: TRBV15; j_call: TRBJ2-5; clone_size: many; cdr3_nt: TGTGCCACCAGCAGAGATGCACAGGGCCAAGAGACCCAGTACTTC; cdr3_aa: CATSRDAQGQETQYF
d_call: -; v_call: TRBV4-2; j_call: TRBJ1-5; clone_size: -; cdr3_nt: TGTGCCAGCAGCCACCTGGCAGGGAGCAATCAGCCCCAGCATTTT; cdr3_aa: CASSHLAGSNQPQHF
d_call: TRBD2; v_call: TRBV7-9; j_call: TRBJ2-7; clone_size: few; cdr3_nt: TGTGCCAGCAGCCCACCCAGTAGCGGGAGGTCCCCCGAGCAGTACTTC; cdr3_aa: CASSPPSSGRSPEQYF
d_call: TRBD1; v_call: TRBV6-2/TRBV6-3; j_call: TRBJ1-1; clone_size: many; cdr3_nt: TGTGCCAGCAGTTACAGGGGGACAGGGAACACTGAAGCTTTCTTT; cdr3_aa: CASSYRGTGNTEAFF
d_call: -; v_call: TRBV4-1; j_call: TRBJ2-2; clone_size: few; cdr3_nt: TGCGCCAGCAGCCAAGATCTGAAAACCGGGGAGCTGTTTTTT; cdr3_aa: CASSQDLKTGELFF
d_call: -; v_call: TRBV2; j_call: TRBJ1-5; clone_size: few; cdr3_nt: TGTGCCAGCAGCGAAGCCAGCAATCAGCCCCAGCATTTT; cdr3_aa: CASSEASNQPQHF
d_call: TRBD2; v_call: TRBV7-9; j_call: TRBJ2-3; clone_size: -; cdr3_nt: TGTGCCAGCAGCCCAGCGGGACTTACAGATACGCAGTATTTT; cdr3_aa: CASSPAGLTDTQYF
d_call: -; v_call: TRBV7-9; j_call: TRBJ1-1; clone_size: many; cdr3_nt: TGTGCCAGCAGCCCACCAAGGGGGGGACGGACTGAAGCTTTCTTT; cdr3_aa: CASSPPRGGRTEAFF
d_call: TRBD2; v_call: TRBV10-2; j_call: TRBJ2-5; clone_size: few; cdr3_nt: TGCGCCAGCAGTGGATCCGGGGGTAGAGAGAGAGCGGGGAGGGGTGAGACCCAGTACTTC; cdr3_aa: CASSGSGGRERAGRGETQYF
d_call: -; v_call: TRBV20-1; j_call: TRBJ2-3; clone_size: few; cdr3_nt: TGCAGTGCTAGAAAGGGGGGAACAAAAGAGGATACGCAGTATTTT; cdr3_aa: CSARKGGTKEDTQYF
d_call: TRBD1; v_call: TRBV5-1; j_call: TRBJ2-2; clone_size: -; cdr3_nt: TGCGCCAGCAGCTTGGTAGGGACAGGGCTAAACACCGGGGAGCTGTTTTTT; cdr3_aa: CASSLVGTGLNTGELFF
d_call: TRBD2; v_call: TRBV27; j_call: TRBJ2-1; clone_size: many; cdr3_nt: TGTGCCAGCAGTGGCCGGGGGGGGCTGACCAATGAGCAGTTCTTC; cdr3_aa: CASSGRGGLTNEQFF
d_call: -; v_call: TRBV18; j_call: TRBJ2-1; clone_size: few; cdr3_nt: TGTGCCAGTTCAGGGGCTGAGCAGTTCTTC; cdr3_aa: CASSGAEQFF
d_call: TRBD2; v_call: TRBV6-5; j_call: TRBJ2-7; clone_size: -; cdr3_nt: TGTGCCAGCAGTTACTCTATAAGGACTAGCGGGAGGGGATTCTACGAGCAGTACTTC; cdr3_aa: CASSYSIRTSGRGFYEQYF